The next 3 T cell receptor beta chains were all read from a single sample in a study of blood T cell repertoires in COVID-19. The table came from immunoSEQ multiplex PCR; TCRdb's copy has only in-frame clones and leaves some out. Of 130,000 to 150,000 clones detected, more than 75% appear once; the ten largest clones hold less than 5.5%. The specimen was peripheral blood. Receptors were obtained from a man between 60 and 70 years old with acute or convalescent COVID-19.

The chain is built from TRBV6-5 and TRBJ2-1; a weak D match, TRBD1 (6 bases). Germline V gene data show CDR1 as MNHEY and CDR2 as SVGAGI. The V end was cut by 0 bases, the J end by 9 bases, with 12 bases between. The CDR3 extends over 14 amino acids. CDR3 bases: TGTGCCAGCAGTTACTCTACAGGGTATGGTGAGCAGTTCTTC. This gives the protein CASSYSTGYGEQFF.

V is TRBV18 and J is TRBJ2-3; maybe TRBD2 (6 bases). With 4 bases removed from V and 0 bases from J, the gap between germline ends came to 17 bases. CDR3 size: 17 residues. Germline CDR1 and CDR2: KGHSH and LQKENI. The CDR3 loop reads CASSRVDGGPSTDTQYF. The CDR3 nucleotides are TGTGCCAGCTCACGAGTGGACGGGGGACCTAGCACAGATACGCAGTATTTT.

V gene TRBV4-1 combines with J gene TRBJ2-7; weak D call: TRBD2 (6 bases). The CDR3 spans 15 residues. CDR1 MGHRA and CDR2 YSYEKL come from the germline V gene. Trimming pared 2 bases from V and 6 bases from J, leaving 17 bases between. The CDR3 protein is CASSQNPAGHFEQYF. CDR3 bases: TGCGCCAGCAGCCAAAATCCAGCGGGCCACTTCGAGCAGTACTTC.